The sequence of this TCR beta chain was determined in a study of molecular identifiers for immune sequencing clone quantification. Germline CDR1 is MDHEN and CDR2 is SYDVKM. This CDR3 is 15 amino acids long. Findings and limits, study-wide: For effector cells, clones above 20 RNA copies held over 99% of molecules; for naive cells, under 1%.

Previously reported methods and listed TCR primers produced the bulk TCR libraries. TCRdb re-analysed the PCR reads in MiXCR, keeping a single row per CDR3 protein. Of over 50,000 distinct CDR3 sequences in the sample, roughly 36% were seen once. Sorted naive CD8 T cells, roughly 19,000 to 1,100,000, were sequenced from 10%, 30% or 50% RNA. The authors gated naive CD8 T cells as CD8+CD4-CCR7+CD45RA+ for sorting. This clonotype has a single count. Antigen unknown. An end of the junction does not agree with germline; a read error may underlie this. The receptor's source is a human donor in good health. Some libraries in this study had Jurkat cell RNA spiked in. The rearrangement links TRBV28 to TRBJ2-5; 8 positions agree with TRBD2. The sequencing sample was made of naive CD8+ T cells from blood, with Jurkat cell RNA spiked in. The subset: FACS-sorted CD8+CD4-CCR7+CD45RA+ naive T cells. This CDR3 is CACRSGLAGQETQYF. CDR3 sequence (DNA): TGTGCCTGCAGGAGCGGGCTAGCGGGCCAAGAGACCCAGTACTTC.